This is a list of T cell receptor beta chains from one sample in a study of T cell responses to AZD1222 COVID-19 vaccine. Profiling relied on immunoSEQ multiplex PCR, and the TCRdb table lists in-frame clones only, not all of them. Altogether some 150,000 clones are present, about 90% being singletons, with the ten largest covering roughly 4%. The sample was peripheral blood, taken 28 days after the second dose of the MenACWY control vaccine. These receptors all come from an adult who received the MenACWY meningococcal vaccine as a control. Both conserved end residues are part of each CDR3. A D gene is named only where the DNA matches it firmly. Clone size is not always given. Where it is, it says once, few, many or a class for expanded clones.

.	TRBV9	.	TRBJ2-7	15	TGTGCCAGCAGCGCCACCGGGGGAAGCTCCTACGAGCAGTACTTC	CASSATGGSSYEQYF
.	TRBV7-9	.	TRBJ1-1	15	TGTGCCAGCAGCCCGAGGAGGGGGGTTCTAACTGAAGCTTTCTTT	CASSPRRGVLTEAFF
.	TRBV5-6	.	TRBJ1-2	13	TGTGCCAGCAGCTCTCGGATAAACTATGGCTACACCTTC	CASSSRINYGYTF
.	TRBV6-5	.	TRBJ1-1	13	TGTGCCAGCAGACAACTGACAGGCGTGGAAGCTTTCTTT	CASRQLTGVEAFF
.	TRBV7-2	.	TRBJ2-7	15	TGTGCCAGCAGCCCAAGTCCAGGGAGCTCCTACGAGCAGTACTTC	CASSPSPGSSYEQYF
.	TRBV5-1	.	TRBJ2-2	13	TGCGCCAGCAGCCGGGGAGGCACCGGGGAGCTGTTTTTT	CASSRGGTGELFF
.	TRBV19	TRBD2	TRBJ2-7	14	TGTGCCAGTAGTAGTACTAGCGGGAGTTACGAGCAGTACTTC	CASSSTSGSYEQYF
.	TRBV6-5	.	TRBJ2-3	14	TGTGCCAGCAGTTACGGGCTCTCCACAGATACGCAGTATTTT	CASSYGLSTDTQYF
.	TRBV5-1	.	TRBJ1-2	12	TGCGCCAGCAGCTTGACAGGGTATGGCTACACCTTC	CASSLTGYGYTF
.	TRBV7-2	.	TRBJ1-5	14	TGTGCCAGCAGCTTAATGGGGGTTAATCAGCCCCAGCATTTT	CASSLMGVNQPQHF
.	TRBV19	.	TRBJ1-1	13	TGTGCCAGTAGTACACAAAGGACAAGGGCGGCTTTCTTT	CASSTQRTRAAFF
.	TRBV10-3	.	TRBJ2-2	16	TGTGCCATCAGTGGGAACCAGGAGGGGCAGGTCGGGGAGCTGTTTTTT	CAISGNQEGQVGELFF
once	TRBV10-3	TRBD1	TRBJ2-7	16	TGTGCCATCAGTGAGTCCTGGACAGGGGCCACCTACGAGCAGTACTTC	CAISESWTGATYEQYF
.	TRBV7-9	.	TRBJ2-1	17	TGTGCCAGCAGCTTAAAATCCGGAATGAAGCTAAACAATGAGCAGTTCTTC	CASSLKSGMKLNNEQFF
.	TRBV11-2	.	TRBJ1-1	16	TGTGCCAGCAGCTTAGATCTTTCGGGAGCGAACACTGAAGCTTTCTTT	CASSLDLSGANTEAFF
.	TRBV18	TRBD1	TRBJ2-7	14	TGTGCCAGCTCACCTAACCAGGGGGCCTACGAGCAGTACTTC	CASSPNQGAYEQYF
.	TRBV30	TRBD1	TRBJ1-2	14	TGTGCCTGGAGAAGTCCGGGACAGGGTAAAGGCTACACCTTC	CAWRSPGQGKGYTF
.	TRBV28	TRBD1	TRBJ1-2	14	TGTGCCAGCAGCCTCCCGGGGACAGCGGGCGGCTACACCTTC	CASSLPGTAGGYTF
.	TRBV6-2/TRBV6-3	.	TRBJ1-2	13	TGTGCCAGCAGTTCGGAGGTTAACTATGGCTACACCTTC	CASSSEVNYGYTF
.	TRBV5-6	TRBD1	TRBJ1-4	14	TGTGCCAGCAGGCAGGGACAGGGTACCGAAAAACTGTTTTTT	CASRQGQGTEKLFF
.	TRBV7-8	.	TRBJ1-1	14	TGTGCCAGCAGCTTATCGCAGGCGAACACTGAAGCTTTCTTT	CASSLSQANTEAFF
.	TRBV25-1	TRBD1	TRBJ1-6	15	TGTGCCAGCAGTGAAGTCAGGGGGGCCTATTCACCCCTCCACTTT	CASSEVRGAYSPLHF
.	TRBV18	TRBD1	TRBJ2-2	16	TGTGCCAGCTCACCCTCCGGGACAGGGAACACCGGGGAGCTGTTTTTT	CASSPSGTGNTGELFF
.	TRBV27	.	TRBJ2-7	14	TGTGCCAGCAGTTTACGGCAGGGCCCCTACGAGCAGTACTTC	CASSLRQGPYEQYF
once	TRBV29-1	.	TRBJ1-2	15	TGCAGCGTTGAAAACGGGTCTCCGGGTTCCTATGGCTACACCTTC	CSVENGSPGSYGYTF
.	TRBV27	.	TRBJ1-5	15	TGTGCCAGCACCCCGACCCCCAAGGGCAATCAGCCCCAGCATTTT	CASTPTPKGNQPQHF
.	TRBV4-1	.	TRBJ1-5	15	TGCGCCAGCAGCCAAGGTCAGGGCCCTAATCAGCCCCAGCATTTT	CASSQGQGPNQPQHF
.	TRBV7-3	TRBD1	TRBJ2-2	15	TGTGCCAGCAGCACACAGGGGGCAGGCACCGGGGAGCTGTTTTTT	CASSTQGAGTGELFF
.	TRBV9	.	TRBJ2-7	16	TGTGCCAGCAGCGTAGGGGGGAAATCACCGGACTACGAGCAGTACTTC	CASSVGGKSPDYEQYF
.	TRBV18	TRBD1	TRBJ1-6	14	TGTGCCAGCTCTAGCAGGACAGGGGTCTCACCCCTCCACTTT	CASSSRTGVSPLHF
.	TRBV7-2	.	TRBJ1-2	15	TGTGCCAGCAGCTTATGGGAGGGGGATAACTATGGCTACACCTTC	CASSLWEGDNYGYTF
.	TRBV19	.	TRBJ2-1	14	TGTGCCAGTAGTATGGGACTGGATTACAATGAGCAGTTCTTC	CASSMGLDYNEQFF
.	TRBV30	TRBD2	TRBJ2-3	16	TGTGCCTGGAATACCGGGACTAGCGATCTCACAGATACGCAGTATTTT	CAWNTGTSDLTDTQYF
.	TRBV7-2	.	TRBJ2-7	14	TGTGCCAGCAGCTCCGGACTGACAGCCTACGAGCAGTACTTC	CASSSGLTAYEQYF
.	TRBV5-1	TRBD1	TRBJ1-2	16	TGCGCCAGCAGTTCAACTGGACAGGGTACAAACTATGGCTACACCTTC	CASSSTGQGTNYGYTF
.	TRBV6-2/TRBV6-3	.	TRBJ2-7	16	TGTGCCAGCAGTAAACGAGAGGAGACGGCCGTTTACGAGCAGTACTTC	CASSKREETAVYEQYF
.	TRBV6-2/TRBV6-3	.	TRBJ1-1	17	TGTGCCAGCAGTTACCCCCCGCAAGGAGCAAAGAACACTGAAGCTTTCTTT	CASSYPPQGAKNTEAFF
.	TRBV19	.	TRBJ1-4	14	TGTGCCAGTAGTGCTACCCCTCGGGATGAAAAACTGTTTTTT	CASSATPRDEKLFF
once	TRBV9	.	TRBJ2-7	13	TGTGCCAGCAGCGTAGTGGGGGGCGGCGAGCAGTACTTC	CASSVVGGGEQYF
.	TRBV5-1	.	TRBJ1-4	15	TGCGCCAGCAGCGTCGATGGGGCTTCGAATGAAAAACTGTTTTTT	CASSVDGASNEKLFF
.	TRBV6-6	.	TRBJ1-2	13	TGTGCCATCTACAATTGGGGGTTCTATGGCTACACCTTC	CAIYNWGFYGYTF
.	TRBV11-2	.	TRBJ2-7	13	TGTGCCAGCAGCCACCGGACGGGGTACGAGCAGTACTTC	CASSHRTGYEQYF